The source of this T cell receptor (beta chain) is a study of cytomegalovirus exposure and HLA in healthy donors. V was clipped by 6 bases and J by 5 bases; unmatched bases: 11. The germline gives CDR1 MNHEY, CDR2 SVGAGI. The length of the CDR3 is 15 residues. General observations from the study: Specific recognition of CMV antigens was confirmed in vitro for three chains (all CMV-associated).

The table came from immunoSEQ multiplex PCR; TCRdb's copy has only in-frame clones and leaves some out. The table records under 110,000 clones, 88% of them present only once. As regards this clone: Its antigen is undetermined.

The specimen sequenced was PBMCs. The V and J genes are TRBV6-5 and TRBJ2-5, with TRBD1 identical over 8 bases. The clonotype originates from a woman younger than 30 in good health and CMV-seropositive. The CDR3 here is CASSPTRGRGETQYF. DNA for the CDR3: TGTGCCAGCAGCCCAACCAGGGGGCGCGGGGAGACCCAGTACTTC.